This T cell receptor beta chain is drawn from a study of blood T cell repertoires in COVID-19. Study overall: PBMCs, B-cell-depleted T cells, or T cells provided the cDNA or gDNA that made up the material.

Seattle patient enrollment occurred during active infection, with longitudinal follow-up thereafter. In the original processing: Cell counts per sample came from amplifying reference gene primers. This table comes from immunoSEQ multiplex PCR, and its TCRdb copy is limited to in-frame clones, with some not included. The DNA was the basis for D and trimming; V, J and clone size are from that table. The sample consists of approximately 280,000 clones, 80% to 95% of them appearing once. V was clipped by 3 bases and J by 8 bases; unmatched bases: 12. The germline V gene has CDR1 MNHEY and CDR2 SMNVEV (reference sequence). This CDR3 region has 16 residues.

The clonotype comes from a woman in her twenties or thirties with COVID-19, enrolled during active disease. J is TRBJ2-1 and V is TRBV27; the match to TRBD2 covers 8 bases. Material for sequencing was peripheral blood. The CDR3 loop reads CASSFGLAGLGDEQFF. The CDR3 DNA follows: TGTGCCAGCAGTTTTGGGTTAGCGGGGTTGGGGGATGAGCAGTTCTTC.